This entry lists 5 T cell receptor beta chains sequenced from one sample in a study of naive and memory T cell subsets. Amplification of ligated cDNA took four PCR rounds with SP2 and nested alpha and beta constant primers. TCRdb ran MiXCR on the UMI-ligation and nested PCR reads and lists one entry per CDR3 protein. The data contain around 20,000 distinct CDR3 sequences, 4.5% to 7% of them singletons. The treatment is: skin biopsy from PPD injection site in Mantoux-positive individual. TCR cDNA received a 3' ligated oligonucleotide that carried a UMI. The input for sequencing was skin, taken from a tuberculin skin test site. The receptors derive from an adult in good health.

The chain uses TRBV19 and TRBJ2-7, with a tentative D call TRBD1 (5 bases). The CDR3 loop spans 14 amino acids. Trimming pared 1 base from V and 2 bases from J, leaving 9 bases between. Germline CDR1 is LNHDA and CDR2 is SQIVND (reference sequence). CDR3 amino acids: CASSIGTGAYEQYF. In nucleotides, the CDR3 is TGTGCCAGTAGTATAGGAACAGGAGCCTACGAGCAGTACTTC.

Many counts were recorded for this clonotype. The V gene is TRBV5-5, the J gene TRBJ2-7, with TRBD1 as a possible D gene (5 bases). Looked up from germline, CDR1 is SGHKS and CDR2 is YYEKEE (reference sequence). The V gene lost 3 bases and the J gene lost 6 bases, with 10 bases spanning the gap. This CDR3 contains 12 residues. The DNA of the CDR3 is TGTGCCAGCAGCTCTACAGGCTCCGAGCAGTACTTC. Amino acid sequence: CASSSTGSEQYF.

In this sample, this clonotype turned up many times. This chain joins TRBV25-1 and TRBJ2-7, with D unresolved. V lost 6 bases and J lost 0, with 12 bases in between. This CDR3 is built from 14 residues. Per the germline V gene, CDR1 is MGHDK and CDR2 is SYGVNS. CDR3 nucleotides: TGTGCCAGCAGAATGACTGGCAGCTCCTACGAGCAGTACTTC. Translation gives CASRMTGSSYEQYF.

This clonotype has at least ten counts. The chain joins TRBV7-8 to TRBJ2-2, with a weak D call TRBD2 (5 bases). Germline V gives CDR1 SGHVS, CDR2 FQNEAQ. The V gene lost 2 bases and the J gene lost 5 bases, with 6 bases spanning the gap. This CDR3 is 13 amino acids long. The CDR3 reads CASSLRRTGELFF. The DNA of the CDR3 is TGTGCCAGCAGCTTAAGGAGGACCGGGGAGCTGTTTTTT.

This clonotype was observed at least ten times. V is TRBV12-5 and J is TRBJ2-3, with 7 bases matching TRBD2. Germline CDR1 is LGHNT and CDR2 is FRNRAP. V gave up 6 bases and J gave up 6 bases; unmatched junction bases: 12. The CDR3 is 15 residues long. The CDR3 region is CASGRLAGAFDTQYF. For the CDR3, the DNA is TGTGCTAGTGGCCGACTAGCTGGGGCCTTCGATACGCAGTATTTT. Full variable domain (remainder filled in from reference TRBV12-5 and TRBJ2-3): DARVTQTPRHKVTEMGQEVTMRCQPILGHNTVFWYRQTMMQGLELLAYFRNRAPLDDSGMPKDRFSAEMPDATLATLKIQPSEPRDSAVYFCASGRLAGAFDTQYFGPGTRLTVL.